This TCR beta chain was profiled in a study of beta chain features in type 1 diabetes. Study information: Patients were similar to healthy donors in age and gender (as well as in cell yields).

With 3 bases removed from V and 4 bases from J, the gap between germline ends came to 10 bases. The length of the CDR3 is 13 residues. Germline CDR1 and CDR2: SGDLS and YYNGEE. Sequenced material consisted of expressed TCRB transcripts (all of the isolated RNA was reverse transcribed). Naive, central memory and regulatory T cell samples yielded roughly 3.6 million reads on average. Produced via immunoSEQ multiplex PCR; TCRdb's table is partial and in-frame only. The repertoire holds about half a million clones, with roughly 31% as singletons. Broader study findings: Patients' naive, central memory and Treg TCRB repertoires seemed closer to one another than those of healthy donors. Reads derived from cDNA could over-represent cells showing high TCR expression.

Comment on this clone: Its matching antigen is unknown.

This chain links TRBV9 with TRBJ1-1; D ambiguous. The specimen was naive CD4+ T cells from blood. The sequence derives from a man younger than 30 in good health. DNA of the CDR3: TGTGCCAGCAGCGCATACATGGGCACTGAAGCTTTCTTT. Its translation is CASSAYMGTEAFF.